The clone carrying this T cell receptor (beta chain) was detected once. For the second PCR, which ran for about 6 to 11 cycles, a sample-barcoded 5' primer and a J-beta primer mix were used. One entry per CDR3 protein, called by TCRdb with MiXCR from the 5' RACE reads. Of more than 700,000 distinct CDR3 sequences listed, roughly 53% are singletons. V shed 10 bases, J shed 0 bases, and the junction held 5 bases outside the gene matches. CDR1 and CDR2 (germline): SGDLS, YYNGEE. The CDR3 is 14 amino acids. This sample stems from a study of blood T cells in healthy people across ages. The TCR originated in a man of 80 years or more in good health. The sequencing sample was made of blood. The chain couples TRBV9 to TRBJ2-5, with TRBD2 identical over 11 bases. The CDR3: CAGMGLADQETQYF. In DNA, the CDR3 is TGTGCCGGGATGGGACTAGCGGACCAAGAGACCCAGTACTTC.